The 8 T cell receptor beta chains below all came from one sample that was sequenced in a study of T cell responses to AZD1222 COVID-19 vaccine. TCRdb's table, derived via immunoSEQ multiplex PCR, lists solely in-frame clones and lacks some. The sample contains 99,000 or so clones, roughly 87% of which appear only once. The input for sequencing was peripheral blood, taken on day 0 of AZD1222 vaccination. The receptors here all came from an adult in good health.

This clone was observed once. This CDR3 is CASRATGSTSYGYTF. In DNA form, the CDR3 reads TGCGCCAGCAGAGCGACAGGGAGTACCTCGTATGGCTACACCTTC. The rearrangement joins TRBV10-2 to TRBJ1-2; 7 bases align to TRBD1. V lost 6 bases to trimming and J lost 5 bases; unmatched junction nucleotides: 12. CDR1 and CDR2 (germline): WSHSY, SAAADI. CDR3 length: 15 amino acids.

This clone was seen once. The V and J genes are TRBV4-2 and TRBJ1-2; D is unclear. Trimming took off 1 base at V and 10 bases at J, with 10 bases between the two ends. CDR1 LGHNA and CDR2 YNFKEQ come from the germline V gene. This CDR3 has 12 residues. CDR3 DNA sequence: TGTGCCAGCAGCCAAGGGAACAATCACTACACCTTC. Its protein is CASSQGNNHYTF.

This clone has only a few counts. J is TRBJ1-5 and V is TRBV16, with D unresolved. The germline gives CDR1 KGHSY, CDR2 FQNENV. The CDR3 loop spans 13 amino acids. The V end lost 1 base, the J end lost 0 bases, and 1 base lay between the germline ends. The CDR3 DNA is TGTGCCAGCAGCCAATATAGCAATCAGCCCCAGCATTTT. This translates into CASSQYSNQPQHF.

V and J are TRBV6-6 and TRBJ1-5; 10 nucleotides line up with TRBD1. The CDR3 totals 15 residues. V trimming: 7 bases; J trimming: 7 bases; junction bases outside the gene matches: 10. The germline CDR1 and CDR2 sequences are MNHNY and SVGAGI (reference sequence). Here the CDR3 DNA reads TGTGCCAGCAACAACCCGGGACAGGGGAGCCAGCCCCAGCATTTT. Its protein product is CASNNPGQGSQPQHF.

The chain employs TRBV6-2 or TRBV6-3 and TRBJ2-7; D possibly uses TRBD1 or TRBD2 (6 bases each). CDR3 size: 14 residues. The germline V gene has CDR1 MNHEY and CDR2 SVGEGT. The germline V and J ends were trimmed by 5 bases and 7 bases, with 18 bases remaining between them. CDR3 amino acids: CASSDRRGAGEQYV. CDR3 coding DNA: TGTGCCAGCAGTGACCGTAGGGGGGCAGGTGAGCAGTACGTC.

This sequence joins TRBV28 and TRBJ1-1, with D unclear. This CDR3 has 15 amino acids. Germline V lookup: CDR1 MDHEN, CDR2 SYDVKM. The V gene lost 5 bases and the J gene lost 1 base, with 14 bases spanning the gap. CDR3 sequence: CASSPLGGPNTEAFF. The CDR3 region has the DNA TGTGCCAGCAGTCCCCTAGGAGGCCCGAACACTGAAGCTTTCTTT.

The gene calls are TRBV6-1 and TRBJ1-5; D is perhaps TRBD1 (6 bases). The CDR3 length is 16 residues. Trimming left V 2 bases short and J 6 bases short, with 17 bases between. CDR1 MNHNS and CDR2 SASEGT come from the germline V gene. CDR3: CASSEFSGGAFQPQHF. The CDR3 nucleotides are TGTGCCAGCAGTGAATTTTCTGGGGGCGCTTTTCAGCCCCAGCATTTT.

The chain recombines TRBV29-1 with TRBJ2-1; 12 nucleotides match TRBD2. The V and J ends lost 5 bases and 15 bases, in that order; junction bases with no gene match: 11. The germline gives CDR1 SQVTM, CDR2 ANQGSEA. The CDR3 is 13 amino acids. CDR3 bases: TGCAGCGTTTCTAGGACTAGCGGGACCGTCCCGTTCTTC. Protein: CSVSRTSGTVPFF.